This T cell receptor (beta chain) came from a study of control samples from healthy donors and cancer patients. The germline V gene encodes CDR1 SGHVS and CDR2 FNYEAQ. The CDR3 consists of 13 residues. Profiled with immunoSEQ multiplex PCR; TCRdb holds only in-frame clones, not every one. In the table there are approximately 41,000 clones, 94% of which are singletons. A word on this clone: At one end the junction does not follow the germline gene, possibly because of a read error.

This sequence was found in a man aged 55 to 70 in good health. Sequencing input: blood. V gene TRBV7-6 combines with J gene TRBJ1-1; no clear D gene. As DNA, the CDR3 is TGTGCCAGCAGCGTAGCAGCGGGCGGGGAGGCTTTCTTT. Residues: CASSVAAGGEAFF.